This T cell receptor beta chain was found in a study of cytomegalovirus exposure and HLA in healthy donors. A multiplex PCR was run with 60 Vbeta primers and 13 Jbeta primers. The protocol was immunoSEQ multiplex PCR, while the TCRdb copy is restricted to in-frame clones and leaves out a portion. The sample lists 100,000 to 150,000 clones, approximately 74% occurring once. This CDR3 has 16 amino acids. With 0 bases removed from V and 8 bases from J, the gap between germline ends came to 19 bases. Per the germline V gene, CDR1 is SGHTA and CDR2 is FQGNSA. J is TRBJ1-2 and V is TRBV7-2; no firm D call. The sequence derives from a woman in her forties or fifties in good health and CMV-seropositive. The sequenced sample was PBMCs. DNA for the CDR3: TGTGCCAGCAGCTTAGCCTCGAGGAGTCCCGGTGGAGGCTACACCTTC. As protein: CASSLASRSPGGGYTF.